The entry that follows covers one T cell receptor beta chain sequence. The antigen is undetermined. This specimen belongs to a study of T cell responses to AZD1222 COVID-19 vaccine. Overall study results and limits: Baseline seropositivity occurred in only a handful of AZD1222 recipients. When two AZD1222 doses had been given, Spike-specific TCR breadth and depth rose. Repertoires were obtained solely post-peak T cell response.

Profiled with immunoSEQ multiplex PCR; TCRdb holds only in-frame clones, not every one. The sample lists about 85,000 clones, 88% occurring once. The length of the CDR3 is 15 residues. V lost 5 bases and J 1 base, leaving 14 bases between the germline ends. CDR1 and CDR2 (germline): SGHTA, FQGNSA. The chain joins TRBV7-2 to TRBJ1-1; no definite D call. The receptor comes from an adult in good health. This material consisted of peripheral blood, taken on day 0 of MenACWY control vaccination. The CDR3 reads CASSGLGVGNTEAFF. In nucleotides, the CDR3 is TGTGCCAGCAGCGGCCTTGGGGTTGGGAACACTGAAGCTTTCTTT.